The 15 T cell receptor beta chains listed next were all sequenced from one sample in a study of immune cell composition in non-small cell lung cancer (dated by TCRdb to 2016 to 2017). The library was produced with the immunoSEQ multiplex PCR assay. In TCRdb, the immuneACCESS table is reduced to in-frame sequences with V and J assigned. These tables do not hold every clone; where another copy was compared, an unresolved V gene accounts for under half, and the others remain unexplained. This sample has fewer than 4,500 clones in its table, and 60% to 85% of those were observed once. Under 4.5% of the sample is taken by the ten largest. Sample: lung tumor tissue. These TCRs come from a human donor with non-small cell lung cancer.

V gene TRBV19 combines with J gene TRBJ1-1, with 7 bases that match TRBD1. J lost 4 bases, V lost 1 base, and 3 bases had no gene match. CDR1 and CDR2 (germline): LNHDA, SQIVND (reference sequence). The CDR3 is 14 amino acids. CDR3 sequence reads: CASSIGTGVTEAFF. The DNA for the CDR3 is TGTGCCAGTAGTATAGGAACAGGGGTCACTGAAGCTTTCTTT.

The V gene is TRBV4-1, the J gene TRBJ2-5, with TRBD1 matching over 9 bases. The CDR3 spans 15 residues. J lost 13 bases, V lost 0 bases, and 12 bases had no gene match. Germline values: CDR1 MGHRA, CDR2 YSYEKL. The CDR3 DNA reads TGCGCCAGCAGCCAAGACGGGACAGGGACTTTTTCGCGGTACTTC. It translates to CASSQDGTGTFSRYF.

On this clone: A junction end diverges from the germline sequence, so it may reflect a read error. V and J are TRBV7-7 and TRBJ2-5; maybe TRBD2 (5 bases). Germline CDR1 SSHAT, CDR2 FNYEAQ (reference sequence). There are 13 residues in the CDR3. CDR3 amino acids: CASSLAWRETQYF. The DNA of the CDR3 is TGTGCTAGCAGCTTAGCGTGGCGGGAGACCCAGTACTTC.

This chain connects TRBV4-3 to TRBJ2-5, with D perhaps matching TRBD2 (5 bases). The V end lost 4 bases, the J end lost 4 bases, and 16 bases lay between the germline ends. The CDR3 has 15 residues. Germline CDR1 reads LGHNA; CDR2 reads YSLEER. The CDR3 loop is CASSRTPGSRETQYF. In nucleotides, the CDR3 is TGCGCCAGCAGCCGGACCCCGGGGTCGCGAGAGACCCAGTACTTC.

DNA of the CDR3: TGTGCCAGCAGCCCTTTAGGGACAGGGTACTACGAGCAGTACTTC. Protein: CASSPLGTGYYEQYF. The genes are TRBV7-2 and TRBJ2-7; 9 nucleotides agree with TRBD1. CDR1 and CDR2 from the germline V gene are SGHTA and FQGNSA. V gave up 5 bases and J gave up 3 bases; unmatched junction bases: 8. The CDR3 is made up of 15 amino acids.

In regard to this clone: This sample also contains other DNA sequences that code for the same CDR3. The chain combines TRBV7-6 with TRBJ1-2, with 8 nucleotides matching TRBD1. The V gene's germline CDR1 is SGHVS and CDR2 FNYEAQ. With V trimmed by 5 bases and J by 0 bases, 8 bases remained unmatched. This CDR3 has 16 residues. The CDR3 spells CASSLEAGGTNYGYTF. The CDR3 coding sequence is TGTGCCAGCAGCCTAGAGGCAGGGGGCACTAACTATGGCTACACCTTC.

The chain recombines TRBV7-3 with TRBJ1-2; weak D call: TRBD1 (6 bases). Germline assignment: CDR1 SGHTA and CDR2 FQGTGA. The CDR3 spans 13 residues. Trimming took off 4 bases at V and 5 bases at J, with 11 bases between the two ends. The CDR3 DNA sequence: TGTGCCAGCAGCTACAGGGTGAGGTATGGCTACACCTTC. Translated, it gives CASSYRVRYGYTF.

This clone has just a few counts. The CDR3 nucleotides are TGCGCCAGCAGCTTGGATACGCAGGGGGCCTACAATGAGCAGTTCTTC. This gives the protein CASSLDTQGAYNEQFF. The V gene is TRBV5-1, the J gene TRBJ2-1; 7 bases align to TRBD1. This CDR3 is 16 amino acids long. Unmatched junction bases numbered 5, after V lost 0 bases and J lost 2 bases. The germline CDR1 and CDR2 sequences are SGHRS and YFSETQ.

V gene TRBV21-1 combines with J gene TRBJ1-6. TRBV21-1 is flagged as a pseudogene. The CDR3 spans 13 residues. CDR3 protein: CASSGLKHSPLHF. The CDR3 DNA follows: TGTGCCAGCAGCGGTCTGAAGCATTCACCCCTCCACTTT.

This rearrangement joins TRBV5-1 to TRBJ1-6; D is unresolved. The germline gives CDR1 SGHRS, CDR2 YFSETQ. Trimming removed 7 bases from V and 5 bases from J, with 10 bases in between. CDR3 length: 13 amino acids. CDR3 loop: CASRGSDNSPLHF. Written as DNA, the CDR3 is TGCGCCAGCCGGGGATCCGATAATTCACCCCTCCACTTT.

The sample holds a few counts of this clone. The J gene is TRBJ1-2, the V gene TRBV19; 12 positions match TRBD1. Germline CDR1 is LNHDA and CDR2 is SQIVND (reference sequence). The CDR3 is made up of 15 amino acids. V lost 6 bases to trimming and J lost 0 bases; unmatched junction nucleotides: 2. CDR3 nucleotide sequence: TGTGCCAGTAGGGGACAGGGGGCTACTAACTATGGCTACACCTTC. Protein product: CASRGQGATNYGYTF.

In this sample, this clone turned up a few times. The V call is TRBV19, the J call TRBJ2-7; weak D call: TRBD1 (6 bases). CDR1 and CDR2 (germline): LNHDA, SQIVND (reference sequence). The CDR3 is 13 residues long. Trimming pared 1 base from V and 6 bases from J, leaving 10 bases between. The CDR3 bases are TGTGCCAGTAGTATAGGGTCCAGGGGCGAGCAGTACTTC. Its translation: CASSIGSRGEQYF.

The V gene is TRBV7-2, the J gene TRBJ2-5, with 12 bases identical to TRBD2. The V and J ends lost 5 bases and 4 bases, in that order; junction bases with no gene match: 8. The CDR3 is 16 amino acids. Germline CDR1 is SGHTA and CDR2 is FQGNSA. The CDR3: CASSPPSGGATETQYF. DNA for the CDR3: TGTGCCAGCAGCCCACCTAGCGGGGGGGCCACAGAGACCCAGTACTTC.

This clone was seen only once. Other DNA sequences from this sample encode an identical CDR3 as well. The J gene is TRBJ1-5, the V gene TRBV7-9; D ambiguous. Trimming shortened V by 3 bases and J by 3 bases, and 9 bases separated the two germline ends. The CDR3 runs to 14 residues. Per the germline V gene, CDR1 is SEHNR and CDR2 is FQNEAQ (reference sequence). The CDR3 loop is CASSLSGNNQPQHF. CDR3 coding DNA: TGTGCCAGCAGCTTGTCGGGGAACAATCAGCCCCAGCATTTT.

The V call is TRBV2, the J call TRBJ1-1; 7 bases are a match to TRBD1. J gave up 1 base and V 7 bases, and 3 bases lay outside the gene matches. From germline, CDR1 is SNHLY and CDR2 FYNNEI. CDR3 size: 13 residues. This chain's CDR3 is CASNRDRNTEAFF. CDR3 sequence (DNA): TGTGCCAGCAACCGGGACAGGAACACTGAAGCTTTCTTT.